The source of this TCR beta chain is a study of T cell responses to AZD1222 COVID-19 vaccine (dated by TCRdb to the early 2020s). Regarding the research as a whole: AZD1222 recipients given second doses at about 4 weeks or at about 12 weeks were pooled, since spike-specific TCR depth and breadth were not found to differ between the two schedules. A total of 233 trial participants underwent TCR sequencing, of whom around 200 received two doses of AZD1222 and roughly 25 received two doses of the MenACWY control vaccine. Trial participants were enrolled into age subgroups of 18-55, 56-69 and 70-plus years, which contained 148, 28 and 57 TCR-sequenced participants, respectively. What the research found in general, with its limitations: Because no samples from the day 14 peak response were available, repertoires could be characterized only after the peak T cell response. Only five to seven AZD1222 recipients were SARS-CoV-2 seropositive at baseline, limiting conclusions about previously exposed vaccinees. Spike-specific TCR breadth and depth rose significantly after two AZD1222 doses compared with day 0 and with MenACWY recipients. Reportedly, close to half of the unique spike-specific TCRs recognized epitopes lying outside the regions that are mutated in the B.1.351 and B.1.1.7 variants. Vaccine-associated CD4 TCRs spanned the whole spike protein, with dominant responses in regions 160-218 and 743-854. Most participants were white British and females outnumbered males, and the authors suggested that clonal diversity may have been underestimated. The 56-69-year group was small, and its depth increase did not reach significance, likely because of low power.

The CDR3 regions of human TCRbeta chains were analyzed by immunosequencing. Turning to the authors' computational methods: TCRs in the repertoires were matched against a reference library of SARS-CoV-2-specific TCRs that had been generated with the MIRA antigen-specificity platform. Breadth meant the fraction of unique TCRs that were SARS-CoV-2-associated, whereas depth meant the fraction of total T cells that were SARS-CoV-2-associated. Using the MIRA data, each spike-specific TCR was assigned both to the spike region to which the TCR was reactive and to a CD4 or CD8 class. Log10-transformed breadth and depth values were compared by one-way ANOVA with Sidak's multiple comparisons tests. The table was pulled from immuneACCESS by TCRdb, which kept in-frame rearrangements only. Such tables lose some clones; where checked, under half of the loss comes from unresolved V genes, and the rest has no known cause. V and J calls and clone size are as listed in that table; D and trimming were resolved from the DNA. Within this sample are 95,000 to 150,000 clones, with 85% to 90% of them counted one time only. The ten largest clones add up to about 7.4% of the sample.

In regard to this clone: The clone's antigen remains unknown. It has no much larger one-base neighbor in the sample; base qualities were not kept.

Reading the label with the study, this specimen's time point is: baseline before first vaccination. Vaccinee samples were obtained from the UK trials COV001 and COV002, which included a single-blind randomized controlled phase 2/3 trial of AZD1222 (ChAdOx1 nCoV-19) in healthy adults. For TCRbeta chain sequencing, PBMC samples from trial participants were taken at day 0 and at day 28 after the second dose. This TCR was sampled from an adult in good health. This material consisted of peripheral blood, taken on day 0 of AZD1222 vaccination.

The bases read TGTGCCAGCAGTTCCCGAGGGGTCGTCGGGCCGCATTCCTACGAGCAGTACTTC. The translation is CASSSRGVVGPHSYEQYF. Recombination linked TRBV27 to TRBJ2-7, with the D segment possibly TRBD1 or TRBD2, each aligning over 5 bases. CDR1 and CDR2 (MNHEY, SMNVEV) derive from the germline V gene (reference sequence). The CDR3 numbers 18 residues from cysteine through phenylalanine. Only CDR3 DNA remains: 54 bases, in frame from the first base. The germline ends are 23 bases apart after V is trimmed by 4 bases and J by 1 base.